This T cell receptor (beta chain) appears in the sequencing data of a study of blood T cell repertoires in COVID-19. For the study at large: Acute and convalescent COVID-19 specimens originated in the United States, Italy and Spain.

This clone was recorded at least ten times. Trimming took 4 bases from V and 2 from J; bases not matched to a gene: 5. This CDR3 spans 14 amino acids. Germline CDR1 is SGHKS and CDR2 is YYEKEE (reference sequence). In the original workflow: It was from reference gene primer amplification that nucleated cell counts were estimated. Sequenced by immunoSEQ multiplex PCR; TCRdb stores in-frame clones only, minus some. The V and J calls and clone size are taken from that table; D and trimming were inferred from the DNA. The table has some 270,000 clones, about 89% seen once. This receptor was obtained from an older woman who had recovered from COVID-19. J is TRBJ2-7 and V is TRBV5-5; 8 positions agree with TRBD1. The sample taken for sequencing was peripheral blood. The CDR3 spells CASSDRDRTYEQYF. CDR3 DNA: TGTGCCAGCAGCGACCGGGACAGGACCTACGAGCAGTACTTC.